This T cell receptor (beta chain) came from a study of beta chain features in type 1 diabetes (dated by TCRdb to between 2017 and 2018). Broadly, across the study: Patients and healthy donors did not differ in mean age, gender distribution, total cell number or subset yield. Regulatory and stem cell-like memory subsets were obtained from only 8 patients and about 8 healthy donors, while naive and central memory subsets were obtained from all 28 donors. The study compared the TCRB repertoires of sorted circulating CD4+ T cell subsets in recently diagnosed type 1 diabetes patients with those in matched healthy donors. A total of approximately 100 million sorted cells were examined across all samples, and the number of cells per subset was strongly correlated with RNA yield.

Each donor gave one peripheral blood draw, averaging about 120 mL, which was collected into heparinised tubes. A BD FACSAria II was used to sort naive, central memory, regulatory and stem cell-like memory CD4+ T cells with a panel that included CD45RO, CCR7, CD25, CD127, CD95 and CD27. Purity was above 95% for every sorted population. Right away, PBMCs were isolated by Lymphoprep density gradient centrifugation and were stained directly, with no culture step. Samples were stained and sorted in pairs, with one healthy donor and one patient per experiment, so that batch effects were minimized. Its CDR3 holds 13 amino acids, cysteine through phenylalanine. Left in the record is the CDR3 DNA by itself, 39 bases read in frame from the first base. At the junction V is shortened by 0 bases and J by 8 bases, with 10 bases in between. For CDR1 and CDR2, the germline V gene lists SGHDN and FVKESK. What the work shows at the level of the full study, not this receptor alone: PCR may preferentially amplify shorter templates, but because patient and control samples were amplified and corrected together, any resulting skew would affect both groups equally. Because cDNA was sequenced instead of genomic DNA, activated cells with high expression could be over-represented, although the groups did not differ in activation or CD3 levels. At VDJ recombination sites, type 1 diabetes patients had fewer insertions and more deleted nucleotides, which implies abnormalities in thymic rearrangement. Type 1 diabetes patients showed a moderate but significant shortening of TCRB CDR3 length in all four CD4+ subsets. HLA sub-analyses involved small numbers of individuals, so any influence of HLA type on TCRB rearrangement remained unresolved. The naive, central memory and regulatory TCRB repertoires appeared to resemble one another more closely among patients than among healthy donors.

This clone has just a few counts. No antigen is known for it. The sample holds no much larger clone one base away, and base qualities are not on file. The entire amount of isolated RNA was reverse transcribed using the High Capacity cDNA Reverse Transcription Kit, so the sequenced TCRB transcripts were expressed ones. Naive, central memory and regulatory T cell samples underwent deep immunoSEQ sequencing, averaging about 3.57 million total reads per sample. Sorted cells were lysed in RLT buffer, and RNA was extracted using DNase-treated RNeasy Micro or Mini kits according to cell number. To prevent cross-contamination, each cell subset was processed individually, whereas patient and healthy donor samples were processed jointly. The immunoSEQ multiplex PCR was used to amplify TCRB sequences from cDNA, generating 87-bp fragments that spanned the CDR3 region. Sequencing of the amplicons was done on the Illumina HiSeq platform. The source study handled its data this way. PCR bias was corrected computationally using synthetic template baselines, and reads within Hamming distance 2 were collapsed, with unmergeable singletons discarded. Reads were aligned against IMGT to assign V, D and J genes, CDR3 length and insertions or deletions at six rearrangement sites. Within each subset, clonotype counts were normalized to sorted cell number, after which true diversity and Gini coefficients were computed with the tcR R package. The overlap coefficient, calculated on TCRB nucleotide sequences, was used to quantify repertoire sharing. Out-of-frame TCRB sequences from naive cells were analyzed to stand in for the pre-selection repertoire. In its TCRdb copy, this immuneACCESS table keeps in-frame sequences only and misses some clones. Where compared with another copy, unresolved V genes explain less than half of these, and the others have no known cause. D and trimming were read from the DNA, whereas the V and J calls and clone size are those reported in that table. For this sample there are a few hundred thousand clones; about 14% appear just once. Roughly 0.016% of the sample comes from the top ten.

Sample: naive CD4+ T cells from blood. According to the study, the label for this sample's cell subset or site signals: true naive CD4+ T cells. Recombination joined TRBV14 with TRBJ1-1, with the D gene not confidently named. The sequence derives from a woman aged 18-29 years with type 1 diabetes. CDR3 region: CASSQEILPEAFF. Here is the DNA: TGTGCCAGCAGCCAAGAAATCCTTCCCGAAGCTTTCTTT.